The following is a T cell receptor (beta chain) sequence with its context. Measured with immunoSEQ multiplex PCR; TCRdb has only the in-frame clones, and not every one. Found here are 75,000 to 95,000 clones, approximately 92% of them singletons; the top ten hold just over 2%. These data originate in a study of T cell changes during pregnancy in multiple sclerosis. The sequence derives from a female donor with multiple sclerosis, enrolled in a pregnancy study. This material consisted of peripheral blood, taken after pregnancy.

Here the CDR3 reads CAIRFGEANTGELFF. CDR3 nucleotides: TGTGCCATCAGATTCGGTGAAGCGAACACCGGGGAGCTGTTTTTT. This sequence joins TRBV10-3 and TRBJ2-2; D is uncertain. This CDR3 region has 15 residues. Germline values: CDR1 ENHRY, CDR2 SYGVKD. V lost 6 bases to trimming and J lost 0 bases, with 11 bases between them.